The TCR beta chain described here comes from a study of OX40 agonist ivuxolimab in advanced cancers. Study at large: Past anti-PD-1, anti-PD-L1 or anti-CTLA-4 therapy was accepted, and roughly 40% had received some.

Assay used: immunoSEQ multiplex PCR; TCRdb lists only in-frame clones, some missing. This sample has approximately 50,000 clones, with roughly 84% found just once. CDR1 KGHSH and CDR2 LQKENI come from the germline V gene. The CDR3 sequence is 15 residues long. The V end lost 0 bases, the J end lost 4 bases, and 11 bases lay between the germline ends. Sequenced here: CD4+ or CD8+ T cells sorted from blood, sampled in a trial of the OX40 agonist ivuxolimab. The chain uses TRBV18 and TRBJ2-3; a possible D gene is TRBD2 (6 bases). This clonotype originated in an adult with an advanced solid tumor such as melanoma, head and neck, liver or kidney cancer. The CDR3, as DNA: TGTGCCAGCTCACCACCGATTACTAGCCCAGATACGCAGTATTTT. This sequence encodes CASSPPITSPDTQYF.